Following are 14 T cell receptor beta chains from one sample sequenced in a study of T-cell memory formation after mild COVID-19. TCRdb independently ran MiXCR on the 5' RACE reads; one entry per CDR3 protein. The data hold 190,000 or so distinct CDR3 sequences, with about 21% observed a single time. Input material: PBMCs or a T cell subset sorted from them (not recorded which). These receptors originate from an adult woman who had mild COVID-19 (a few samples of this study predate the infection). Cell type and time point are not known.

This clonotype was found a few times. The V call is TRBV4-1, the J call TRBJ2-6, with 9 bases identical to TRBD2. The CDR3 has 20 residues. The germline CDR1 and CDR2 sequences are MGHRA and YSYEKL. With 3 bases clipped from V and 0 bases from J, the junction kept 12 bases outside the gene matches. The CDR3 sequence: CASSQAGTSLGSSGANVLTF. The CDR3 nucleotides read TGCGCCAGCAGCCAGGCTGGGACTAGCTTAGGGTCCTCTGGGGCCAACGTCCTGACTTTC.

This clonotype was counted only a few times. The CDR3 DNA follows: TGCGCCAGCAGCCAGGGGGATGGGACTGCCCTATACGAGCAGTACTTC. Amino acid sequence: CASSQGDGTALYEQYF. V usage is TRBV4-3 and J usage is TRBJ2-7; D is possibly TRBD2 (6 bases). The germline CDR1 and CDR2 sequences are LGHNA and YSLEER. The CDR3 runs to 16 residues. V was clipped by 3 bases and J by 4 bases, with 19 bases between them.

The CDR3 DNA reads TGCAGCGTTGAGCCGCGGGGACAGCTGGCGGGCTACACCTTC. This translates into CSVEPRGQLAGYTF. The genes are TRBV29-1 and TRBJ1-2; 7 bases line up with TRBD1. The length of the CDR3 is 14 residues. Germline values: CDR1 SQVTM, CDR2 ANQGSEA. After removal of 3 bases from V and 8 bases from J, the junction contained 12 bases not matched to a gene.

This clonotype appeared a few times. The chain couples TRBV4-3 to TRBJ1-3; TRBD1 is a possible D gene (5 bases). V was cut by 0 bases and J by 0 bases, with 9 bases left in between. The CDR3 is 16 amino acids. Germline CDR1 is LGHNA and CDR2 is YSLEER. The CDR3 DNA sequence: TGCGCCAGCAGCCAAGATCCCGGGGGCTCTGGAAACACCATATATTTT. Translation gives CASSQDPGGSGNTIYF.

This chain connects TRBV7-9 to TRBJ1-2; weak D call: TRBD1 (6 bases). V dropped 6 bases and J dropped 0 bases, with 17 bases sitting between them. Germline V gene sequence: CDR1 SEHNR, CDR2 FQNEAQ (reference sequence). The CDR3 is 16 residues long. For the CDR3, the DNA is TGTGCCAGCAGACCGGCGGACAGTCAAGCTAACTATGGCTACACCTTC. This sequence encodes CASRPADSQANYGYTF.

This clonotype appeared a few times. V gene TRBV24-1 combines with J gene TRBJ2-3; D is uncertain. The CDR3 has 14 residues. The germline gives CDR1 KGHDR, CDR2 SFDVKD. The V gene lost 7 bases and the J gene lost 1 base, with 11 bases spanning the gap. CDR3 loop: CATSPGVGTDTQYF. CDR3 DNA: TGTGCCACCAGCCCTGGGGTTGGCACAGATACGCAGTATTTT.

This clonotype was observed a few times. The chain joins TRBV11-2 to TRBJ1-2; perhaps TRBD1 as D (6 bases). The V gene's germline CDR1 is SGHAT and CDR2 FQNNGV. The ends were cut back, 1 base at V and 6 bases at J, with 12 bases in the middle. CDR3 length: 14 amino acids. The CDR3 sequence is CASSLGLGGDGYTF. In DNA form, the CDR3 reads TGTGCCAGCAGCTTAGGACTGGGGGGCGATGGCTACACCTTC.

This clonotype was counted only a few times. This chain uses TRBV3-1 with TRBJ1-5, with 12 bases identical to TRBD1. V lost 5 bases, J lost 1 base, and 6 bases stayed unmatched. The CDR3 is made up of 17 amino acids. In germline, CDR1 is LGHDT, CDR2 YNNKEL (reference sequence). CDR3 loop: CASSEGTGGSSNQPQHF. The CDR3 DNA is TGTGCCAGCAGCGAAGGGACAGGGGGCTCGAGCAATCAGCCCCAGCATTTT. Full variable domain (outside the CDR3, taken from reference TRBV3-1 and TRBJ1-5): DTAVSQTPKYLVTQMGNDKSIKCEQNLGHDTMYWYKQDSKKFLKIMFSYNNKELIINETVPNRFSPKSPDKAHLNLHINSLELGDSAVYFCASSEGTGGSSNQPQHFGDGTRLSIL.

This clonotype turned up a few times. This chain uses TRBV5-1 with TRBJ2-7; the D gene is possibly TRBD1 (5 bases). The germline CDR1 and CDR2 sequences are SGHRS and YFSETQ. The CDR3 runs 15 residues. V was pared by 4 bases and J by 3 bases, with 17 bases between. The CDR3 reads CASSPDGQTGYEQYF. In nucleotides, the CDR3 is TGCGCCAGCAGCCCGGATGGACAAACGGGCTACGAGCAGTACTTC.

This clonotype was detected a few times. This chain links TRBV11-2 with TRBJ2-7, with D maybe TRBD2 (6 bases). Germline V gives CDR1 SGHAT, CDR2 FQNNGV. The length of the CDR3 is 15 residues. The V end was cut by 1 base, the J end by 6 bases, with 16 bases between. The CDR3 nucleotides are TGTGCCAGCAGCTTAGTCAAGGCTAGCGCAGGCGAGCAGTACTTC. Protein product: CASSLVKASAGEQYF.

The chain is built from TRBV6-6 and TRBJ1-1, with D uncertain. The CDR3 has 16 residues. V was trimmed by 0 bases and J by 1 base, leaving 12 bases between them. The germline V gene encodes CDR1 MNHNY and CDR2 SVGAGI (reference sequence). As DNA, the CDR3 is TGTGCCAGCAGTTACTCCCGGGGAGAGGCGAACACTGAAGCTTTCTTT. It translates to CASSYSRGEANTEAFF.

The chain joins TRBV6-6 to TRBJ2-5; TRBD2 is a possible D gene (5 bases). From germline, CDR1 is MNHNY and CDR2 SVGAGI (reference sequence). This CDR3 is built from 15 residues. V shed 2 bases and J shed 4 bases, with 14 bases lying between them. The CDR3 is CASSYALAGRETQYF. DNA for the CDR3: TGTGCCAGCAGTTACGCTTTGGCTGGGAGAGAGACCCAGTACTTC.

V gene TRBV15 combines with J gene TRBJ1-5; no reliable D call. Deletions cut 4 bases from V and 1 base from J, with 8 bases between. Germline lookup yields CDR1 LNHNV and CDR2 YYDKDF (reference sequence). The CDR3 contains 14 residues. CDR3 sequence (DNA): TGTGCCACCAGCACGAGGGAAAGCAATCAGCCCCAGCATTTT. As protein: CATSTRESNQPQHF.

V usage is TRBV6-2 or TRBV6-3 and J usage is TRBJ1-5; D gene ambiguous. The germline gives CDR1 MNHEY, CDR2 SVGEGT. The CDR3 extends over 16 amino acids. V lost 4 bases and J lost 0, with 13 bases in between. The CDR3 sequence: CASSLGHLYSNQPQHF. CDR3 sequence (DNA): TGTGCCAGCAGTTTAGGGCATCTCTATAGCAATCAGCCCCAGCATTTT.